The rows below give T cell receptor beta chains drawn from one sample of a study of CD8+ T cells in alopecia areata. The protocol was immunoSEQ multiplex PCR, while the TCRdb copy is restricted to in-frame clones and leaves out a portion. The sample has over 200,000 clones, around 65% seen once. The input for sequencing was CD4+ T cells sorted from blood, taken at week 4, from a patient treated with tofacitinib. The receptors shown here come from a human donor with alopecia areata. Each CDR3 is given with its conserved first and last residue. D genes are given only for firm matches. Expanded clones get a size class; other rows say once, few or many, or leave the size out.

clone_size,v_call,j_call,d_call,cdr3_nt,cdr3_aa
-,TRBV15,TRBJ1-1,-,TGTGCCACCAGCAGAGATAAGAACAAGAACACTGAAGCTTTCTTT,CATSRDKNKNTEAFF
-,TRBV5-1,TRBJ1-6,TRBD1,TGCGCCAGCAGCTTGGAGACAGGGAGGAGTTCACCCCTCCACTTT,CASSLETGRSSPLHF
-,TRBV2,TRBJ1-5,-,TGTGCCAGCCACTTTACCTCTGGGCCCCAGCATTTT,CASHFTSGPQHF
many,TRBV10-3,TRBJ1-4,-,TGTGCCATCAGTGAGCCACGGAATGAAAAACTGTTTTTT,CAISEPRNEKLFF
-,TRBV4-1,TRBJ1-2,-,TGCGCCAGCAGCCAAGATCTTTGGCAGCCGATTTATGGCTACACCTTC,CASSQDLWQPIYGYTF
-,TRBV7-8,TRBJ2-3,-,TGTGCCAGCAGCTCTGGATTTAGCGGAAGCACAGATACGCAGTATTTT,CASSSGFSGSTDTQYF
-,TRBV4-1,TRBJ2-2,-,TGCGCCAGCAGCCAAGTAAGGTCCACCGGGGAGCTGTTTTTT,CASSQVRSTGELFF
-,TRBV5-4,TRBJ2-7,-,TGTGCCAGCAGCTTGGGGGGCAGGGGATCTACCTACGAGCAGTACTTC,CASSLGGRGSTYEQYF
-,TRBV6-1,TRBJ2-2,TRBD2,TGTGCCAGCAGTGAACCCGCCCCTGGGGGTAGCGGGGGGGCAATCGGGGAGCTGTTTTTT,CASSEPAPGGSGGAIGELFF
-,TRBV7-2,TRBJ2-5,-,TGTGCCAGCAGCTTAGACCAGGGACCCCAAGAGACCCAGTACTTC,CASSLDQGPQETQYF
-,TRBV15,TRBJ2-3,-,TGTGCCACCAGCAGAGGCCACGGGAACACAGATACGCAGTATTTT,CATSRGHGNTDTQYF
-,TRBV30,TRBJ2-5,-,TGTGCCTGGAGTGTTTCAGCTCCGGAGACCCAGTACTTC,CAWSVSAPETQYF